Shown below are 5 T cell receptor beta chains from a single sample sequenced in a study of T cells expressing NK-cell markers. TCRdb re-called the 5' RACE reads and catalogs CDR3 proteins one per entry, DNA excluded. The sample is made up of 250,000 to 300,000 distinct CDR3 sequences, and the top ten hold around 0.4% of it. Sequences were obtained from blood T cells: a sorted CD56 or NKG2C T cell subset, CD4+ or CD8+ T cells, or bulk PBMC T cells (not recorded which). The receptors originated from a young man in good health.

The CDR3 reads CASTRTGGPFNEQFF. V gene TRBV12-3 or TRBV12-4 combines with J gene TRBJ2-1; TCRdb's assignment of TRBD1 cannot be checked, as there is no DNA. The CDR3 has 15 amino acids.

The chain combines TRBV12-3 or TRBV12-4 with TRBJ2-5; TCRdb selects TRBD2, and the lack of DNA leaves this call unchecked. This CDR3 region has 15 residues. The CDR3 loop is CASSTLAGGPKTQYF.

V gene TRBV29-1 combines with J gene TRBJ2-3; with no DNA, the TCRdb D assignment of TRBD2 cannot be verified. This CDR3 comprises 15 residues. Germline V lookup: CDR1 SQVTM, CDR2 ANQGSEA. The CDR3 spells CSVDRAGDSTDTQYF.

The chain links TRBV14 to TRBJ2-1. This CDR3 comprises 14 residues. CDR1 is SGHDN and CDR2 is FVKESK in the germline V gene. CDR3 sequence: CASSQASSYNEQFF. Supplemented by reference TRBV14 and TRBJ2-1, the full variable domain reads EAGVTQFPSHSVIEKGQTVTLRCDPISGHDNLYWYRRVMGKEIKFLLHFVKESKQDESGMPNNRFLAERTGGTYSTLKVQPAELEDSGVYFCASSQASSYNEQFFGPGTRLTVL.

V and J are TRBV20-1 and TRBJ1-3. The CDR3 contains 13 residues. CDR1 is DFQATT, CDR2 SNEGSKA, per germline (reference sequence). Here the CDR3 reads CSARMGYGNTIYF.